One and the same sample provided the 5 T cell receptor beta chains below, sequenced in a study of T-cell reconstitution after alpha-beta-depleted transplantation in children. A library of TCRbeta sequences, prepared with unique molecular identifiers, was generated. TCRdb used MiXCR to reprocess the PCR reads, holding one entry per CDR3 protein. Of about 540,000 distinct CDR3 sequences listed, approximately 16% are singletons. Sequencing was performed on PBMCs from the stem cell graft donor, taken from the stem cell graft. The source of these receptors is a human donor who donated a stem cell graft to a child with acute lymphoblastic leukemia.

This chain uses TRBV15 with TRBJ2-3, with 10 bases matching TRBD2. The CDR3 runs 15 residues. The germline V gene has CDR1 LNHNV and CDR2 YYDKDF (reference sequence). J was trimmed by 4 bases and V by 3 bases; bases with no gene match: 4. The CDR3 loop reads CATSRSSGGADTQYF. In nucleotides, the CDR3 is TGTGCCACCAGCAGGTCTAGCGGGGGCGCAGATACGCAGTATTTT.

This clonotype was found many times. This rearrangement joins TRBV7-3 to TRBJ1-1; D unresolved. This CDR3 has 13 amino acids. V lost 3 bases and J lost 1, with 6 bases in between. Per germline, CDR1 SGHTA and CDR2 FQGTGA. This CDR3 is CASSFPGNTEAFF. DNA for the CDR3: TGTGCCAGCAGCTTTCCAGGGAACACTGAAGCTTTCTTT.

The J gene is TRBJ1-4, the V gene TRBV13; a possible D gene is TRBD1 (6 bases). This CDR3 comprises 16 residues. CDR1 and CDR2 from the germline V gene are PRHDT and FYEKMQ (reference sequence). V lost 5 bases to trimming and J lost 7 bases, with 20 bases between them. CDR3 sequence: CASSKQGWGIPEKLFF. The CDR3 nucleotides are TGTGCCAGCAGCAAACAGGGTTGGGGAATCCCTGAAAAACTGTTTTTT.

The chain has TRBV20-1 and TRBJ1-5; no definite D call. The CDR3 has 16 residues. Germline V CDR1 and CDR2: DFQATT, SNEGSKA (reference sequence). V lost 4 bases to trimming and J lost 0 bases, with 16 bases between them. The CDR3 DNA follows: TGCAGTGCTAACGACGGCGTACCATATAGCAATCAGCCCCAGCATTTT. This translates into CSANDGVPYSNQPQHF.

V gene TRBV19 combines with J gene TRBJ1-2; the match to TRBD1 covers 7 bases. CDR3 length: 13 residues. The germline gives CDR1 LNHDA, CDR2 SQIVND (reference sequence). The V segment lost 9 bases and the J segment 5 bases; nucleotides outside the gene matches: 9. Written as DNA, the CDR3 is TGTGCCAGCCGACAGGGTGAAGGGTATGGCTACACCTTC. As protein: CASRQGEGYGYTF.